A single sample gave rise to the 24 T cell receptor beta chains below, sequenced in a study of blood T cells in healthy people across ages. It was with a sample-barcoded 5' primer and a J-beta primer mix that a second PCR of roughly 7 to 12 cycles was run. TCRdb reprocessed the 5' RACE reads with MiXCR, giving one entry per CDR3 protein. The sample records about 780,000 distinct CDR3 sequences, around 24% being singletons. Separately, the same data were catalogued under a study of T cells of mothers and their children.

The sequencing input was blood. These receptors all stem from a boy aged 5 to 17 in good health.

The rearrangement joins TRBV12-3 or TRBV12-4 to TRBJ2-1; possible D gene TRBD2, 5 bases. The end of the DNA is better explained by TRBJ2-5, so the J call may be wrong. The CDR3 loop spans 14 amino acids. CDR3 protein: CASTLGGGSETQYF. DNA of the CDR3: TGTGCCAGCACCTTGGGTGGAGGTTCGGAGACCCAGTACTTC.

V and J are TRBV4-1 and TRBJ2-7; TRBD2 aligns across 9 bases. Germline values: CDR1 MGHRA, CDR2 YSYEKL. This CDR3 region has 18 residues. Unmatched junction bases numbered 11, after V lost 0 bases and J lost 2 bases. The CDR3 DNA follows: TGCGCCAGCAGCCAAGATCCGCTAGCGGGGCGAGGGCCCTACGAGCAGTACTTC. It specifies CASSQDPLAGRGPYEQYF.

The chain couples TRBV7-9 to TRBJ2-2; possible D gene TRBD2, 5 bases. V shed 2 bases and J shed 0 bases, with 7 bases lying between them. Germline V gives CDR1 SEHNR, CDR2 FQNEAQ (reference sequence). The CDR3 contains 15 residues. CDR3: CASSLPGSNTGELFF. CDR3 bases: TGTGCCAGCAGCTTACCGGGGTCGAACACCGGGGAGCTGTTTTTT.

V gene TRBV27 combines with J gene TRBJ2-5; 10 nucleotides match TRBD2. Judging by the DNA end, TRBJ2-1 fits better; the J call may be wrong. Germline V gene sequence: CDR1 MNHEY, CDR2 SMNVEV (reference sequence). This CDR3 comprises 14 residues. This CDR3 is CASTSSGGGNEQFF. The CDR3 bases are TGTGCCAGCACCTCTAGCGGGGGAGGAAATGAGCAGTTCTTC.

The genes are TRBV20-1 and TRBJ2-7; 8 positions match TRBD1. The CDR3 loop spans 15 amino acids. CDR1 is DFQATT, CDR2 SNEGSKA, per germline (reference sequence). V gave up 0 bases and J gave up 4 bases; unmatched junction bases: 8. The DNA for the CDR3 is TGCAGTGCTAGAGATAAGAGACAGGGGCAATACGAGCAGTACTTC. Translation: CSARDKRQGQYEQYF.

This clonotype has just a few counts. The chain uses TRBV27 and TRBJ1-1, with 7 nucleotides matching TRBD1. The CDR3 is made up of 16 amino acids. Germline CDR1 is MNHEY and CDR2 is SMNVEV (reference sequence). V shed 5 bases, J shed 0 bases, and the junction held 9 bases outside the gene matches. The CDR3 nucleotides read TGTGCCAGCAGTGCCATACAGGGGCGAATGAACACTGAAGCTTTCTTT. It codes for CASSAIQGRMNTEAFF.

The chain couples TRBV28 to TRBJ2-2; 9 bases line up with TRBD1. The V and J ends lost 6 bases and 5 bases, in that order; junction bases with no gene match: 7. The CDR3 consists of 15 residues. Germline assignment: CDR1 MDHEN and CDR2 SYDVKM. The DNA for the CDR3 is TGTGCCAGCAGCAGTTCCGGGACAGGGACCGGGGAGCTGTTTTTT. Translation gives CASSSSGTGTGELFF.

The chain recombines TRBV4-1 with TRBJ2-5, with 11 positions matching TRBD1. TRBJ2-1 explains the end of the DNA better; the J call may be wrong. CDR3 length equals 15 residues. CDR1 and CDR2 (germline): MGHRA, YSYEKL. The CDR3: CASSRLGQGAYEQFF. DNA for the CDR3: TGCGCCAGCAGCCGACTTGGACAGGGGGCCTATGAGCAGTTCTTC.

Points on this clonotype: The junction departs from germline at one end; a sequencing error may be responsible. The rearrangement joins TRBV28 to TRBJ2-2; D gene ambiguous. Looked up from germline, CDR1 is MDHEN and CDR2 is SYDVKM. The CDR3 runs to 16 residues. CDR3 residues: CASSSHVSRYTGELFF. CDR3 nucleotide sequence: TGTGCCAGCAGCTCCCATGTATCGAGATACACCGGAGAGCTGTTTTTT.

A note on this clonotype: Its ends do not fully match the called genes, so a read error is possible. The chain carries TRBV7-3 and TRBJ2-5; tentatively, D is TRBD1 (6 bases). CDR3 size: 12 residues. From germline, CDR1 is SGHTA and CDR2 FQGTGA. CDR3 bases: TGTGCCAGCAGCTTACTAGGGGGTGAGCGGTTCTTC. Its protein is CASSLLGGERFF.

This clonotype has just a few counts. V gene TRBV20-1 combines with J gene TRBJ1-2, with 8 nucleotides matching TRBD1. V was pared by 3 bases and J by 5 bases, with 8 bases of the junction left unmatched. Germline values: CDR1 DFQATT, CDR2 SNEGSKA (reference sequence). The CDR3 sequence is 14 residues long. CDR3 bases: TGCAGTGCTAGTGACCGGGACAGGTTTTATGGCTACACCTTC. It yields the protein CSASDRDRFYGYTF.

This clonotype was observed at least ten times. The rearrangement links TRBV10-3 to TRBJ2-5, with TRBD2 as a possible D gene (5 bases). Germline CDR1 reads ENHRY; CDR2 reads SYGVKD. This CDR3 has 15 amino acids. Trimming removed 0 bases at V and 0 bases at J, with 8 bases between. CDR3 bases: TGTGCCATCAGTGAGTCGCGAGGGTACCAAGAGACCCAGTACTTC. Its translation: CAISESRGYQETQYF.

The V and J genes are TRBV7-2 and TRBJ1-2, with a tentative D call TRBD1 (6 bases). Trimming cost V 4 bases and J 3 bases, with 15 bases left between them. This CDR3 comprises 15 residues. The germline V gene encodes CDR1 SGHTA and CDR2 FQGNSA. CDR3 region: CASSSTGPGDYGYTF. The DNA for the CDR3 is TGTGCCAGCAGCTCTACAGGGCCGGGGGACTATGGCTACACCTTC.

The chain combines TRBV11-2 with TRBJ2-7; unclear D gene. Trimming removed 4 bases at V and 6 bases at J, with 13 bases between. CDR1 and CDR2 (germline): SGHAT, FQNNGV. The CDR3 covers 13 residues. The CDR3, as DNA: TGTGCCAGCAGCTATAACGGAGTCCTCGAGCAGTACTTC. Translating it yields CASSYNGVLEQYF.

This chain links TRBV29-1 with TRBJ2-5; D possibly uses TRBD1 or TRBD2 (6 bases each). In germline, CDR1 is SQVTM, CDR2 ANQGSEA. Trimming shortened V by 5 bases and J by 11 bases, and 24 bases separated the two germline ends. CDR3 size: 14 residues. This CDR3 is CSVPRGAGTEEQYF. CDR3 in DNA: TGCAGCGTTCCTAGGGGGGCTGGAACGGAGGAGCAGTACTTC.

The chain carries TRBV27 and TRBJ2-5; 7 positions match TRBD1. The end of the DNA fits TRBJ2-7 better, so the J call may be wrong. From germline, CDR1 is MNHEY and CDR2 SMNVEV (reference sequence). This CDR3 region has 13 residues. DNA of the CDR3: TGTGCCAGCAGGGACAGGCGACTCTACGAGCAGTACTTC. Residues: CASRDRRLYEQYF.

The CDR3 here is CASSLHRDRGPNEKLFF. The CDR3 bases are TGTGCCAGCAGCTTACACCGGGACAGGGGACCGAATGAAAAACTGTTTTTT. The chain combines TRBV12-3 or TRBV12-4 with TRBJ1-4; 10 bases align to TRBD1. The CDR3 is 17 amino acids. J was trimmed by 5 bases and V by 6 bases; bases with no gene match: 12.

This clonotype was counted between two and nine times. The V gene is TRBV6-5, the J gene TRBJ1-2; D remains unclear. From germline, CDR1 is MNHEY and CDR2 SVGAGI. V lost 7 bases, J lost 8 bases, and 2 bases lay in between. The CDR3 spans 8 residues. The DNA of the CDR3 is TGTGCCAGCAAGGGCTACACCTTC. Its translation: CASKGYTF.

This rearrangement joins TRBV7-9 to TRBJ1-4; 10 bases are a match to TRBD1. CDR1 SEHNR and CDR2 FQNEAQ come from the germline V gene (reference sequence). This CDR3 is 15 amino acids long. Trimming removed 3 bases from V and 8 bases from J; junction bases left unmatched: 6. The CDR3 DNA is TGTGCCAGCAGCTTGACTGACAGGGGGCGAGAAAAACTGTTTTTT. Protein product: CASSLTDRGREKLFF.

For the CDR3, the DNA is TGTGCCAGCAGCCAAGCTCCGGGACAGGGGGCCAGGGAGACCCAGTACTTC. Its translation: CASSQAPGQGARETQYF. The chain recombines TRBV3-1 with TRBJ2-5; TRBD1 matches at 12 bases. Germline CDR1 reads LGHDT; CDR2 reads YNNKEL (reference sequence). With V trimmed by 1 base and J by 5 bases, 8 bases remained unmatched. The CDR3 loop spans 17 amino acids.

The genes are TRBV7-9 and TRBJ2-5, with D perhaps TRBD1 (5 bases). With 5 bases removed from V and 2 bases from J, the gap between germline ends came to 21 bases. This CDR3 comprises 17 residues. Germline V gives CDR1 SEHNR, CDR2 FQNEAQ (reference sequence). The CDR3 region is CASSPGEAGWGQETQYF. The DNA of the CDR3 is TGTGCCAGCAGCCCAGGAGAGGCAGGGTGGGGACAAGAGACCCAGTACTTC. The complete variable domain, with remaining parts taken from reference TRBV7-9 and TRBJ2-5, reads DTGVSQNPRHKITKRGQNVTFRCDPISEHNRLYWYRQTLGQGPEFLTYFQNEAQLEKSRLLSDRFSAERPKGSFSTLEIQRTEQGDSAMYLCASSPGEAGWGQETQYFGPGTRLLVL.

This clonotype was detected a few times. No conserved phenylalanine or tryptophan is present at the end of the CDR3, so a read error is the likely explanation. The rearrangement uses TRBV5-1 and TRBJ2-5; D uncertain. CDR1 is SGHRS, CDR2 YFSETQ, per germline. V lost 1 base, J lost 3 bases, and 7 bases lay in between. This CDR3 has 13 residues. The CDR3 region has the DNA TGCGCCAGCAGCTTGTACGATGAAGAGACCCAGTACCTC. It encodes CASSLYDEETQYL.

CDR3 bases: TGTGCCAGCAGGGGGTCGGGGGGAGAGAACACTGAAGCTTTCTTT. Translated: CASRGSGGENTEAFF. The rearrangement links TRBV7-2 to TRBJ1-1; possible D gene TRBD1, 5 bases. The V gene lost 6 bases and the J gene lost 1 base, with 15 bases spanning the gap. Germline V gives CDR1 SGHTA, CDR2 FQGNSA. CDR3 length equals 15 residues.

The V and J genes are TRBV10-3 and TRBJ1-3, with D maybe TRBD1 (6 bases). Germline V lookup: CDR1 ENHRY, CDR2 SYGVKD. The ends were cut back, 7 bases at V and 0 bases at J, with 10 bases in the middle. CDR3 length: 14 amino acids. As DNA, the CDR3 is TGTGCCATCACCCGGACAGACTCTGGAAACACCATATATTTT. It codes for CAITRTDSGNTIYF.